Sequencing of this TCR beta chain was carried out in a study of OX40 agonist ivuxolimab in advanced cancers. Turning to the study itself: The study treated patients with ivuxolimab, an agonistic anti-OX40 (CD134) antibody.

Germline CDR1 reads SQVTM; CDR2 reads ANQGSEA. Between the trimmed V and J ends, which lost 6 bases and 4 bases, there was a span of 12 bases. The CDR3 length is 12 residues. The table came from immunoSEQ multiplex PCR; TCRdb's copy has only in-frame clones and leaves some out. The sample lists 15,000 to 20,000 clones; 80% to 90% were seen once. The material was CD4+ or CD8+ T cells sorted from blood, obtained in a trial of the OX40 agonist ivuxolimab. This TCR was recovered from an adult with an advanced solid tumor such as melanoma, head and neck, liver or kidney cancer. This chain connects TRBV29-1 to TRBJ1-1; a weak D match, TRBD1 (6 bases). CDR3 nucleotide sequence: TGCAGCGTAGGGACATTGGGCACTGAAGCTTTCTTT. It translates to CSVGTLGTEAFF. The full variable domain, its missing parts supplied by reference TRBV29-1 and TRBJ1-1, is SAVISQKPSRDICQRGTSLTIQCQVDSQVTMMFWYRQQPGQSLTLIATANQGSEATYESGFVIDKFPISRPNLTFSTLTVSNMSPEDSSIYLCSVGTLGTEAFFGQGTRLTVV.